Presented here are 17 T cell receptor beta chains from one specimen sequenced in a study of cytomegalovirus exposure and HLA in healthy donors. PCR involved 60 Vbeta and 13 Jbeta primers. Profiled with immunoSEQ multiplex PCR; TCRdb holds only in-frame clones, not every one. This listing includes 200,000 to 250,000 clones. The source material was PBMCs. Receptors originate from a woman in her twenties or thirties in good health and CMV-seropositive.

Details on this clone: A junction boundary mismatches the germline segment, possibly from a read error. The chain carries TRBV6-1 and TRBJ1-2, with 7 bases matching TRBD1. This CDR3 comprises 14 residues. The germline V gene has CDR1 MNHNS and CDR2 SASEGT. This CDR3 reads CASREQGLNYGHTF. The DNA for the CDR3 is TGTGCCAGCAGGGAACAGGGGCTTAACTATGGCCACACCTTC.

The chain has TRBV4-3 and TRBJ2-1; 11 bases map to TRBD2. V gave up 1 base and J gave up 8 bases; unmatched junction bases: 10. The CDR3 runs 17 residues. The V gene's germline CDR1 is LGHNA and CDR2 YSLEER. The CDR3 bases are TGCGCCAGCAGCCAAGCCCCCCCGACTAGCGGGGCCTATGAGCAGTTCTTC. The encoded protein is CASSQAPPTSGAYEQFF.

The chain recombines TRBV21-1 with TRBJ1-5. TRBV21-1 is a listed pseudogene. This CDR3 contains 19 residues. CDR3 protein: CASSKIPAGGTGSNQPQHF. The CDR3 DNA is TGTGCCAGCAGCAAAATCCCCGCGGGGGGGACGGGAAGCAATCAGCCCCAGCATTTT.

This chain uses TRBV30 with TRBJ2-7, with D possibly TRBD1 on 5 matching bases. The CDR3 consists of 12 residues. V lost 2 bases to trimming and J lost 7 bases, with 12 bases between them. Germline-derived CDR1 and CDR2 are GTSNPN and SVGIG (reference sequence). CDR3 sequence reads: CAWSYQGWEQYF. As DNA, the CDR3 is TGTGCCTGGAGTTACCAGGGTTGGGAGCAGTACTTC.

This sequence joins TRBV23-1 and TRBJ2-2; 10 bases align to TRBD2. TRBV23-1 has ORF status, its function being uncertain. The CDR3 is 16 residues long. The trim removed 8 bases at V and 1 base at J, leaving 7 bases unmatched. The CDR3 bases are TGCGCCAGCGCGACCAAGCGGGAGGGGAACACCGGGGAGCTGTTTTTT. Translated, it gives CASATKREGNTGELFF.

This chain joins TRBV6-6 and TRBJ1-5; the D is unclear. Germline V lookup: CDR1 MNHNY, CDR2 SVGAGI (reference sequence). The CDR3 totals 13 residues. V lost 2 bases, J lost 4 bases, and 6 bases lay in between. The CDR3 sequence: CASSYEGNQPQHF. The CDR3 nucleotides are TGTGCCAGCAGTTACGAGGGAAATCAGCCCCAGCATTTT.

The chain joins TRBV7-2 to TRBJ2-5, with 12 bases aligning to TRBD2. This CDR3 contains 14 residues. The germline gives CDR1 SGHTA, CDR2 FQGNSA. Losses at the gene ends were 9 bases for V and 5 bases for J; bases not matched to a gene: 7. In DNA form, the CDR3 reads TGTGCCAGTACTAGCGGGAGGTTAGGGGAGACCCAGTACTTC. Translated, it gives CASTSGRLGETQYF.

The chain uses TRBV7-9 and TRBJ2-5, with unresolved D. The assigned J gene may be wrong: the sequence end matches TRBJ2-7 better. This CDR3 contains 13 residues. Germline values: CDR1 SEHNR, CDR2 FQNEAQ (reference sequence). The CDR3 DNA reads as TGTGCCAGCAGCTCCTCGACTTCCTACGAGCAGTACTTC. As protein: CASSSSTSYEQYF.

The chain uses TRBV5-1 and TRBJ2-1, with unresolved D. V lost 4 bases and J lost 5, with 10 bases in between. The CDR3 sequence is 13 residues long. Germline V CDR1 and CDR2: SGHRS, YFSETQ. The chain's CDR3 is CASSREPNNEQFF. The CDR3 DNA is TGCGCCAGCAGCCGCGAGCCGAACAATGAGCAGTTCTTC.

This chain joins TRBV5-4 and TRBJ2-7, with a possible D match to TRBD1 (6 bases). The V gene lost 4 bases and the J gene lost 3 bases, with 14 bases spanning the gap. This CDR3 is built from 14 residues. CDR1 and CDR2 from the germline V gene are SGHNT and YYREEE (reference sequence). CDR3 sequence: CASSRKTGGYEQYF. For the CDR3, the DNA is TGTGCCAGCAGCCGCAAGACAGGCGGCTACGAGCAGTACTTC.

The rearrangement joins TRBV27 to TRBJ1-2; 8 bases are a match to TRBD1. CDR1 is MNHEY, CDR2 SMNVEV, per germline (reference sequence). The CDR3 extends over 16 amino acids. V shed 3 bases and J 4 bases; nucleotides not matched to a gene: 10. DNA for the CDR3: TGTGCCAGCAGTTTCGCCCCCGGGACAGGCCTCTATGGCTACACCTTC. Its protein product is CASSFAPGTGLYGYTF.

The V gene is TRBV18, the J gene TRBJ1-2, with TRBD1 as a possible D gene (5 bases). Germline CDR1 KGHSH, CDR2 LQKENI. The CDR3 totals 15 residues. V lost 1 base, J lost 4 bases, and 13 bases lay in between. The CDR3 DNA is TGTGCCAGCTCACCACGCGCGGGGGGGTCCTATGGCTACACCTTC. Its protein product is CASSPRAGGSYGYTF.

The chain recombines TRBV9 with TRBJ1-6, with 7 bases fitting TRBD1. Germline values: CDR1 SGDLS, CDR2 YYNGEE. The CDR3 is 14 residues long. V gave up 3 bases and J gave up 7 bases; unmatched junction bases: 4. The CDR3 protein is CASSARDRNSPLHF. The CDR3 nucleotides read TGTGCCAGCAGCGCCCGGGACAGAAATTCACCCCTCCACTTT.

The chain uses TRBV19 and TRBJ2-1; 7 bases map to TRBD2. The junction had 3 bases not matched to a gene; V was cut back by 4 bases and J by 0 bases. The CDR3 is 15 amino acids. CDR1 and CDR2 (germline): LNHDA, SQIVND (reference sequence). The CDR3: CASSRPGGSYNEQFF. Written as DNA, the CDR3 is TGTGCCAGTAGTAGGCCGGGAGGCTCCTACAATGAGCAGTTCTTC.

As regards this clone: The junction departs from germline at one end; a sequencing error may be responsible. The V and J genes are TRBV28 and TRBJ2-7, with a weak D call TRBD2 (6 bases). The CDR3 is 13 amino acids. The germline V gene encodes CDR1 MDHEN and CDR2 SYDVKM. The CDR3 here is CASSPPKDYEQHF. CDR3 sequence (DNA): TGTGCCAGCAGTCCACCCAAGGACTACGAGCAGCACTTC.

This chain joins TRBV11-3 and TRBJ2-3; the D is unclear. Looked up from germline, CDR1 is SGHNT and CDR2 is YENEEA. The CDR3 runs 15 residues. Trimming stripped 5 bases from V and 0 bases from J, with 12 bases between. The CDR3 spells CASSPGGGSTDTQYF. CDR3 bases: TGTGCCAGCAGCCCTGGCGGCGGAAGCACAGATACGCAGTATTTT.

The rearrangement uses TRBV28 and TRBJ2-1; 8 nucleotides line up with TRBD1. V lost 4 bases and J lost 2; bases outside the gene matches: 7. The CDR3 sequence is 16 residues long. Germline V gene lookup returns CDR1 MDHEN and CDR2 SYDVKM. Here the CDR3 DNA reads TGTGCCAGCAGTTCAGGGGGCGGATCTCCCTACAATGAGCAGTTCTTC. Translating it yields CASSSGGGSPYNEQFF.